Only a few counts were recorded for the clone carrying this TCR beta chain. The antigen remains unidentified. A split of CD4+ cells into CD45RA+ naive and CD45RA-negative memory subsets was performed. The method was immunoSEQ multiplex PCR; TCRdb's version includes in-frame clones alone and lacks a portion of them. The top ten hold approximately 1.5% of the sample, which has about 960,000 clones, 70% to 85% seen once. This entry comes from a study of shared clonotypes between healthy human individuals. Study findings and constraints: The naive CD4 repertoires of a handful of donors were compared, and approximately 4.7% of clonotypes were shared. Relative to clonotypes present in all four donors, those not shared had lower generation probabilities.

The V gene's germline CDR1 is ENHRY and CDR2 SYGVKD. This CDR3 has 17 amino acids. Unmatched junction bases numbered 7, after V lost 6 bases and J lost 1 base. This receptor was obtained from a man aged 18 to 35 in good health. The specimen sequenced was memory CD4+ T cells sorted from blood. Subset specified: CD45RA-negative fraction. This chain links TRBV10-3 with TRBJ2-5; TRBD2 agrees at 14 bases. The CDR3 is CAISLGLAGGGQETQYF. CDR3 DNA sequence: TGTGCCATCAGCCTCGGACTAGCGGGGGGTGGCCAAGAGACCCAGTACTTC.